These T cell receptor beta chains were read from a single sample in a study of blood T cell repertoires in COVID-19. Measured with immunoSEQ multiplex PCR; TCRdb has only the in-frame clones, and not every one. The sample consists of over 150,000 clones, around nine tenths of them appearing once. The material sequenced was peripheral blood. These receptors all stem from a woman under 30 who had recovered from COVID-19. The CDR3 runs from the conserved cysteine through the conserved F or W. The order of the fields is J gene, clone size, V gene, D gene, CDR3 DNA, CDR3 protein. A D gene is named only where the DNA matches it firmly. The size field is filled for only some rows; it gives once, few, many or a size class.

J gene: TRBJ2-1; clone size: .; V gene: TRBV9; D gene: TRBD1; CDR3 DNA: TGTGCCAGCAGCCTTGGACAGGGCACCTACAATGAGCAGTTCTTC; CDR3 protein: CASSLGQGTYNEQFF
J gene: TRBJ2-3; clone size: .; V gene: TRBV10-2; D gene: TRBD2; CDR3 DNA: TGCGCCAGCAGCACAGCGGGAGGAGGCACAGATACGCAGTATTTT; CDR3 protein: CASSTAGGGTDTQYF
J gene: TRBJ2-5; clone size: .; V gene: TRBV12-3/TRBV12-4; D gene: .; CDR3 DNA: TGTGCCAGCAGTTTAGGGGCTAGCCCCCACTTC; CDR3 protein: CASSLGASPHF
J gene: TRBJ2-1; clone size: .; V gene: TRBV7-9; D gene: .; CDR3 DNA: TGTGCCAGCAGCTTATCCCCCCCAGGCCCCGAATATGAGCAGTTCTTC; CDR3 protein: CASSLSPPGPEYEQFF
J gene: TRBJ2-7; clone size: once; V gene: TRBV28; D gene: TRBD2; CDR3 DNA: TGTGCCAGCAGTTCGGGCGGGGGTAAGGGCGAGCAGTACTTC; CDR3 protein: CASSSGGGKGEQYF
J gene: TRBJ2-1; clone size: .; V gene: TRBV29-1; D gene: TRBD2; CDR3 DNA: TGCAGCGTGACTAGCCGGAGCTCCTACAATGAGCAGTTCTTC; CDR3 protein: CSVTSRSSYNEQFF
J gene: TRBJ1-6; clone size: .; V gene: TRBV4-1; D gene: TRBD1; CDR3 DNA: TGCGCCAGCAGCCAAGATCCCGGACAGGGGGGTTATAATTCACCCCTCCACTTT; CDR3 protein: CASSQDPGQGGYNSPLHF
J gene: TRBJ1-4; clone size: .; V gene: TRBV11-2; D gene: .; CDR3 DNA: TGTGCCAGCAGCCCTCGGGTGGCGACTAATGAAAAACTGTTTTTT; CDR3 protein: CASSPRVATNEKLFF
J gene: TRBJ1-5; clone size: few; V gene: TRBV20-1; D gene: .; CDR3 DNA: TGCAGTGCTAGTCGCCGGGGCAATCAGCCCCAGCATTTT; CDR3 protein: CSASRRGNQPQHF
J gene: TRBJ2-3; clone size: .; V gene: TRBV6-5; D gene: .; CDR3 DNA: TGTGCCAGCAGAGTAGCGGTTAGCACAGATACGCAGTATTTT; CDR3 protein: CASRVAVSTDTQYF
J gene: TRBJ1-1; clone size: .; V gene: TRBV7-9; D gene: .; CDR3 DNA: TGTGCCAGCAGCCAAGTGGAGGACACTGAAGCTTTCTTT; CDR3 protein: CASSQVEDTEAFF
J gene: TRBJ2-6; clone size: .; V gene: TRBV18; D gene: .; CDR3 DNA: TGTGCCAGCTCACCACCGGGCGGGGTTGGGGCCAACGTCCTGACTTTC; CDR3 protein: CASSPPGGVGANVLTF